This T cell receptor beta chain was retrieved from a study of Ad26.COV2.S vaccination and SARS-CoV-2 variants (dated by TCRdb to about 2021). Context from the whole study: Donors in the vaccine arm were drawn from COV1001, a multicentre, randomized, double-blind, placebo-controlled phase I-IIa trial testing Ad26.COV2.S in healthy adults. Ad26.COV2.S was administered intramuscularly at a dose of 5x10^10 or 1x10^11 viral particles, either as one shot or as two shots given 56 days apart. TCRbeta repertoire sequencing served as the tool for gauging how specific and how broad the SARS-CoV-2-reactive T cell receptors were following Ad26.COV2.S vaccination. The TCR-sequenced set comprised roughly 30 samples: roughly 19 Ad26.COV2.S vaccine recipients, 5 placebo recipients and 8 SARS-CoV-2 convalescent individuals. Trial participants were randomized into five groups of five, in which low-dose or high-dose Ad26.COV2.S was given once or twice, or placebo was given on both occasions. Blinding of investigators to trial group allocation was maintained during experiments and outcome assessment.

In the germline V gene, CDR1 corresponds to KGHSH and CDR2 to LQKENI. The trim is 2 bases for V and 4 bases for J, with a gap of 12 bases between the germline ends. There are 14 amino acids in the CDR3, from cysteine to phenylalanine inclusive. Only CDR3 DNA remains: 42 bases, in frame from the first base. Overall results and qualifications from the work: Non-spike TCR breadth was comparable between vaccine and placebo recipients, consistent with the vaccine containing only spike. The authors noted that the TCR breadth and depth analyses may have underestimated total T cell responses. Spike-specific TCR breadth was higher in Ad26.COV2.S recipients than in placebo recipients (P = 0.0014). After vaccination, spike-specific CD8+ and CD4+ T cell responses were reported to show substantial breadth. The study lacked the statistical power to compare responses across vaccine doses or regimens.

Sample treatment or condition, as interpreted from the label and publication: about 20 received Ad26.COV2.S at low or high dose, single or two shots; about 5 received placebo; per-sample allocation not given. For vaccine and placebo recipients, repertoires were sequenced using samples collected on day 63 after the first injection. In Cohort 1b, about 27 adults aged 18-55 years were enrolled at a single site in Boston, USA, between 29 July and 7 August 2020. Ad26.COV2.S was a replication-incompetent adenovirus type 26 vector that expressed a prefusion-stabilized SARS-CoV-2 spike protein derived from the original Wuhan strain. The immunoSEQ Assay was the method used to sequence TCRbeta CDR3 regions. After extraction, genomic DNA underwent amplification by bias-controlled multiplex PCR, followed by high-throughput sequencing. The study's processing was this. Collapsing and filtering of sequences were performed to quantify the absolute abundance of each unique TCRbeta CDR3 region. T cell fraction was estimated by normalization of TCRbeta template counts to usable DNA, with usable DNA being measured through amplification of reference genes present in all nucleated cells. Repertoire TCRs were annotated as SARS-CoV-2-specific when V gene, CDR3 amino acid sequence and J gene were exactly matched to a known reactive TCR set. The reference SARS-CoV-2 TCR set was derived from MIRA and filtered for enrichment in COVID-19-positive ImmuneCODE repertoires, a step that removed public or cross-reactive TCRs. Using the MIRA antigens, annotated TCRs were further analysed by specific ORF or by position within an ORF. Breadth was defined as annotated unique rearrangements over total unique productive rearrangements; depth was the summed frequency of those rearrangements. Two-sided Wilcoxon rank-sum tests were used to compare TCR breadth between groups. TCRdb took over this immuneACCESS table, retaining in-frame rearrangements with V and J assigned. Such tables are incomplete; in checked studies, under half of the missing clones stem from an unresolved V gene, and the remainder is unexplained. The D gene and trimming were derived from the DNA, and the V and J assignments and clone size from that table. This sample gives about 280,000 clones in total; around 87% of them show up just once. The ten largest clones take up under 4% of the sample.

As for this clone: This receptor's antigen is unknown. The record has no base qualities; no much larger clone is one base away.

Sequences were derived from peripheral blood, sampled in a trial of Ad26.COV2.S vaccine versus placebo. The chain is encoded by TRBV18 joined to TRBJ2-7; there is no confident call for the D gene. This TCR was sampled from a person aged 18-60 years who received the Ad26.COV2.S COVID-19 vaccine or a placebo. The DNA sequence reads TGTGCCAGCTCACCAAGGACGACCAGTTACGAGCAGTACTTC. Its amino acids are CASSPRTTSYEQYF.